Listed below are T cell receptor beta chains from one sample, sequenced in a study of blood T cells in healthy people across ages. TCRdb passed the 5' RACE reads through MiXCR, listing each CDR3 protein once. The table has hundreds of thousands of distinct CDR3 sequences, 49% seen once. The sequenced sample consisted of blood. Receptors were obtained from a woman between 55 and 75 years old in good health. Each CDR3 is given without its conserved first and last residue.

V	CDR3
TRBV9	ASSVKAYNEQY
TRBV5-1	ASSLEPIRLGDTQY
TRBV11-2	AGSVLAGFTYEQY
TRBV10-3	AISDPRTGHTGELF
TRBV5-1	ASSLGLGGQETQY
TRBV12-3/TRBV12-4	ASSLIQTTNEKLF
TRBV27	ASSLRVAGGLGEQY
TRBV20-1	SASWDSQEQY
TRBV20-1	SAPGLAGAGSYEQY
TRBV29-1	SVVARLQNNEQF
TRBV5-1	ASSFEQGEQY
TRBV20-1	SALRTRRSLTGELF
TRBV4-2	ASSQPGLAAGDTQY
TRBV12-3/TRBV12-4	ASTQGRAPYNEQY
TRBV6-1	ASRASGSRETQY
TRBV25-1	ASSEWPAENTDTQY
TRBV7-2	ASRAPGLANTGELF
TRBV18	ASSQGTGTYNEQY
TRBV5-1	ASSLELGPEQY
TRBV21-1	ASSLEWTGDNEQY
TRBV7-3	ASSSYGTDTEAF
TRBV7-3	ASASGVSGANVLT
TRBV4-3	ASSQEEVGGGGDTQY
TRBV5-1	ASSSGLADNEQF
TRBV9	ASSPRTGGFEQF
TRBV3-1	ASSRTSGTGETQY
TRBV4-2	ASSQEKGLASYNEQF
TRBV12-3/TRBV12-4	ASTPSVGNGYT
TRBV2	ASEKLEETQY
TRBV24-1	ATGREVTDTQY
TRBV27	ASSPVGDEQF
TRBV7-9	ASSFLLDRGINEQY
TRBV7-3	ASSYQGYERY
TRBV15	ATSRDRAQVVYT
TRBV7-2	ASSPVSAGANVLT
TRBV7-2	ASSFTVQAYEQY
TRBV20-1	SAWDLNTGELF
TRBV20-1	SARPFGTDLYEQY